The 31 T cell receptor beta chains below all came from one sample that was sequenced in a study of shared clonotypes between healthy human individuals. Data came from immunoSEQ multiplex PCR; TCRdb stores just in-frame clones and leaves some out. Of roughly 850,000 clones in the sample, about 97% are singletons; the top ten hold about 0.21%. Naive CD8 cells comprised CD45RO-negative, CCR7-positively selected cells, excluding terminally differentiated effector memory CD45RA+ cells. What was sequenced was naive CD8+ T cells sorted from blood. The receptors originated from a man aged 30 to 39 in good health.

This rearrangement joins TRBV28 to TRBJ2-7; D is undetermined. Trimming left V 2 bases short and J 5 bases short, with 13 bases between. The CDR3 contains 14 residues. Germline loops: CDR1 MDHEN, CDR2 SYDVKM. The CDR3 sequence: CASSLGGLGHEQYF. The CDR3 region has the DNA TGTGCCAGCAGTTTAGGTGGGCTAGGCCACGAGCAGTACTTC. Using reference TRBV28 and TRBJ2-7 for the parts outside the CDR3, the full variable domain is DVKVTQSSRYLVKRTGEKVFLECVQDMDHENMFWYRQDPGLGLRLIYFSYDVKMKEKGDIPEGYSVSREKKERFSLILESASTNQTSMYLCASSLGGLGHEQYFGPGTRLTVT.

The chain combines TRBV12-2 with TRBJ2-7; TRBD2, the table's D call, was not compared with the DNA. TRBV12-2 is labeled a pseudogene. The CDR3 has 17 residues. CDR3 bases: TGTGCAAGTCGCCCCCCCCCGAGCGGGGGAGGCTCCTACGAGCAGTACTTC. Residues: CASRPPPSGGGSYEQYF.

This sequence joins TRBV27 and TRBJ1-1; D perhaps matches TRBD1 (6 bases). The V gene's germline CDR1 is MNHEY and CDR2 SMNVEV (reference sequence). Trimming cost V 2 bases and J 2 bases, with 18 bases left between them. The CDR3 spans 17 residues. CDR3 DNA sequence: TGTGCCAGCAGTTTAGCCCATACAGGGAGTGTCAACACTGAAGCTTTCTTT. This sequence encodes CASSLAHTGSVNTEAFF.

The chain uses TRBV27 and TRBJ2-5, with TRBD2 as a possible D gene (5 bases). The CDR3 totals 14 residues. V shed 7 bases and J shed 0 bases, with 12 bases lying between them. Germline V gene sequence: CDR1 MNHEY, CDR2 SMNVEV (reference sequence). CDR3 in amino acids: CASMAGGYQETQYF. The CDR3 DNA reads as TGTGCCAGCATGGCTGGCGGGTACCAAGAGACCCAGTACTTC.

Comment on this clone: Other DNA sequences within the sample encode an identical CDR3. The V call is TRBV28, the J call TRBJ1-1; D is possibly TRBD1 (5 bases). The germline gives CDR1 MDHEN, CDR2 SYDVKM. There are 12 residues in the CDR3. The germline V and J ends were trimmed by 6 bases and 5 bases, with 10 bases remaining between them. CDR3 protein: CASSWGSTEAFF. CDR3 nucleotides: TGTGCCAGCAGCTGGGGGAGTACTGAAGCTTTCTTT.

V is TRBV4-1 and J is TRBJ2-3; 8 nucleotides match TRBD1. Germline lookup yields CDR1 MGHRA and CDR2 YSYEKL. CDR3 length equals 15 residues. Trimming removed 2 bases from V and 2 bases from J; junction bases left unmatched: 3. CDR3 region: CASSQLQGDTDTQYF. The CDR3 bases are TGCGCCAGCAGCCAATTACAGGGGGACACAGATACGCAGTATTTT.

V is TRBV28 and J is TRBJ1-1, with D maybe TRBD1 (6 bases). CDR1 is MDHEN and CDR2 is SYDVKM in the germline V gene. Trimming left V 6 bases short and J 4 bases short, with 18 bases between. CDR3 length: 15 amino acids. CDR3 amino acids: CASRRPQGKGTEAFF. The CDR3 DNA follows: TGTGCCAGCAGGCGCCCACAGGGAAAGGGCACTGAAGCTTTCTTT.

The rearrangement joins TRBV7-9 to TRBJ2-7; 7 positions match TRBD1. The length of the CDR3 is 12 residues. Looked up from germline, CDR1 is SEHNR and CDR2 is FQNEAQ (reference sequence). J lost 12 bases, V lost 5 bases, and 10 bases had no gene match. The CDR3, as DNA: TGTGCCAGCAGCCAGTGGACAGGATCGCTGTACTTC. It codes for CASSQWTGSLYF.

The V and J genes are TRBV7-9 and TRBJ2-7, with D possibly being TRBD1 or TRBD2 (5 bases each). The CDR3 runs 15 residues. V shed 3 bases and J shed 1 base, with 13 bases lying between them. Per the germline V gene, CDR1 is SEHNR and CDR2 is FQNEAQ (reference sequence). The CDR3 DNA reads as TGTGCCAGCAGCTTGCACGGCGAGGGGTCCTACGAGCAGTACTTC. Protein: CASSLHGEGSYEQYF. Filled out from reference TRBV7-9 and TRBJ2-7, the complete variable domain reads DTGVSQNPRHKITKRGQNVTFRCDPISEHNRLYWYRQTLGQGPEFLTYFQNEAQLEKSRLLSDRFSAERPKGSFSTLEIQRTEQGDSAMYLCASSLHGEGSYEQYFGPGTRLTVT.

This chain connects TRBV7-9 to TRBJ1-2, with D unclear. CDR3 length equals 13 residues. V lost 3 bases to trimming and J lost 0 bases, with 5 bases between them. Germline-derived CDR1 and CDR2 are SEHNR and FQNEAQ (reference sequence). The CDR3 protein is CASSLRPNYGYTF. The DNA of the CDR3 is TGTGCCAGCAGCTTGCGGCCTAACTATGGCTACACCTTC.

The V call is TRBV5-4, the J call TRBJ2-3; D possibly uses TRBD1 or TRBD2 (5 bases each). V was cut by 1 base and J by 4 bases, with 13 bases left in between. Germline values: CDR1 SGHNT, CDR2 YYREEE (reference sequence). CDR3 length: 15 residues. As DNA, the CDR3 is TGTGCCAGCAGCTTGTCGGGGAAAGGGGCAGATACGCAGTATTTT. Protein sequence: CASSLSGKGADTQYF.

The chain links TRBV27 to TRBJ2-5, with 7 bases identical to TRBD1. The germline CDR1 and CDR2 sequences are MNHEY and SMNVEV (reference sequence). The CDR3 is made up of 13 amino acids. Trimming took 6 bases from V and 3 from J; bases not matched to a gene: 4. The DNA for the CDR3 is TGTGCCAGCAGATCCGGGACAGAAGAGACCCAGTACTTC. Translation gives CASRSGTEETQYF.

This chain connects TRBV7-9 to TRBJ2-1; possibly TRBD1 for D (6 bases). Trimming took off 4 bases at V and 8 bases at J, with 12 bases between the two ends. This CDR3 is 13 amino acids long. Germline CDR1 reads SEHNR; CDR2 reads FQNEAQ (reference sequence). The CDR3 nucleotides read TGTGCCAGCAGCTCGATAGGGGGTCATGAGCAGTTCTTC. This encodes CASSSIGGHEQFF.

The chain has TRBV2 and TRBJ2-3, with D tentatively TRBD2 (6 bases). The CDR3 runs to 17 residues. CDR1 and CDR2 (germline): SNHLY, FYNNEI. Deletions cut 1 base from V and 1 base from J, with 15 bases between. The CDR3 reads CASSEDLRESGTDTQYF. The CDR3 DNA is TGTGCCAGCAGTGAAGATCTCCGGGAGTCGGGCACAGATACGCAGTATTTT.

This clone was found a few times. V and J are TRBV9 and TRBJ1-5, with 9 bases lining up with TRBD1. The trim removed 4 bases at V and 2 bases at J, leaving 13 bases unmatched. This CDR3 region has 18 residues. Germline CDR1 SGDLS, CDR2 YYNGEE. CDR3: CASSLDPGQGDGNQPQHF. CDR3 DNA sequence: TGTGCCAGCAGCCTCGACCCGGGACAGGGCGATGGCAATCAGCCCCAGCATTTT. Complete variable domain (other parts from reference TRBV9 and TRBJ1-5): DSGVTQTPKHLITATGQRVTLRCSPRSGDLSVYWYQQSLDQGLQFLIQYYNGEERAKGNILERFSAQQFPDLHSELNLSSLELGDSALYFCASSLDPGQGDGNQPQHFGDGTRLSIL.

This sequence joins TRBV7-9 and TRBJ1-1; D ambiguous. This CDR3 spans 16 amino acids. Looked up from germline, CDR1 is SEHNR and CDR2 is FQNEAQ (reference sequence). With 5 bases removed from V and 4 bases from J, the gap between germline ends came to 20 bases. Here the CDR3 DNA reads TGTGCCAGCAGCGCCTCTTTGGACGCCCTGGGCACTGAAGCTTTCTTT. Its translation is CASSASLDALGTEAFF.

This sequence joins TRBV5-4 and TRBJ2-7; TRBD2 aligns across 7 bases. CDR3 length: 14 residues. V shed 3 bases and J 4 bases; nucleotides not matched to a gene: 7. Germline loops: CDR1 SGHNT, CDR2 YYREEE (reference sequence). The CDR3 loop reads CASSSAGAGYEQYF. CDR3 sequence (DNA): TGTGCCAGCAGCTCGGCGGGAGCGGGGTACGAGCAGTACTTC.

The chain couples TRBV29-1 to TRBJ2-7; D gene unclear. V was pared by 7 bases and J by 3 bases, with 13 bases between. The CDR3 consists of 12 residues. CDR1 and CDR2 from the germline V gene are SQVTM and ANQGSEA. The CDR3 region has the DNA TGCAGCGCCCTTTTGGGGTTCTACGAGCAGTACTTC. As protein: CSALLGFYEQYF.

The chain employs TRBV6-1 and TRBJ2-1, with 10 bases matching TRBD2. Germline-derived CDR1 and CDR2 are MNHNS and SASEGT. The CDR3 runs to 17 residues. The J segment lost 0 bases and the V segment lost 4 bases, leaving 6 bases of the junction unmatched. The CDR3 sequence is CASSGEASGSSYNEQFF. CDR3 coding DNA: TGTGCCAGCAGTGGGGAAGCTAGCGGGAGCTCCTACAATGAGCAGTTCTTC.

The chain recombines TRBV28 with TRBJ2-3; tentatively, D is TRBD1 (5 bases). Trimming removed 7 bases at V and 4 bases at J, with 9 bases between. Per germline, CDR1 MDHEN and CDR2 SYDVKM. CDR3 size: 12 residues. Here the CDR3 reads CASTDSADTQYF. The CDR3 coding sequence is TGTGCCAGCACCGACAGCGCAGATACGCAGTATTTT.

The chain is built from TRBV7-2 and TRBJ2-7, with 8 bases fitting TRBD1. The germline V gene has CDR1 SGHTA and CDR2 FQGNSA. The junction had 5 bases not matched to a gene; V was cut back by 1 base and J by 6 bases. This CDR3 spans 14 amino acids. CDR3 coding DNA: TGTGCCAGCAGCTTAGTACGCAGGGGGCGCGAGCAGTACTTC. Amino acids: CASSLVRRGREQYF.

The CDR3 DNA sequence: TGTGCCAGCAGCTTGGCCCTTAATGAGCAGTTCTTC. It encodes CASSLALNEQFF. The chain uses TRBV5-5 and TRBJ2-1, with no clear D. Trimming removed 0 bases at V and 7 bases at J, with 5 bases between. The CDR3 totals 12 residues. The V gene's germline CDR1 is SGHKS and CDR2 YYEKEE (reference sequence).

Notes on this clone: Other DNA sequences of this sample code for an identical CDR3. The CDR3 region is CASSPGTGGLEQYF. In DNA form, the CDR3 reads TGTGCCAGCTCACCGGGGACAGGGGGCCTCGAGCAGTACTTC. The gene calls are TRBV18 and TRBJ2-7; 12 nucleotides match TRBD1. Per germline, CDR1 KGHSH and CDR2 LQKENI. V lost 3 bases and J lost 6; bases outside the gene matches: 3. This CDR3 region has 14 residues.

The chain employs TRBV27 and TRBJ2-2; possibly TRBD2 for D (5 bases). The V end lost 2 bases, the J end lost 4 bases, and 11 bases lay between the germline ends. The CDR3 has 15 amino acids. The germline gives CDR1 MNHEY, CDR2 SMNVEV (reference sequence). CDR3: CASSLVPAATGELFF. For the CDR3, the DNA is TGTGCCAGCAGTTTAGTGCCAGCGGCCACCGGGGAGCTGTTTTTT.

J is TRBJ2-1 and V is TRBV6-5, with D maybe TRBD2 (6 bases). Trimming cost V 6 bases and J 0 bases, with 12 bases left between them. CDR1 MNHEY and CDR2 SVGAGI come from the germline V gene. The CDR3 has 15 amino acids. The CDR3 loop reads CASRTLAYSYNEQFF. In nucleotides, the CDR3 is TGTGCCAGCAGGACTCTAGCGTACTCCTACAATGAGCAGTTCTTC.

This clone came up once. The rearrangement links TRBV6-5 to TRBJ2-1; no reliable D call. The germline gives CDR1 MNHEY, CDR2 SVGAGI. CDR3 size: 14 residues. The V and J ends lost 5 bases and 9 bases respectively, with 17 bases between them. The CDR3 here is CASSPSSFLGEQFF. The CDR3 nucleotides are TGTGCCAGCAGTCCTAGTTCATTCCTAGGTGAGCAGTTCTTC.

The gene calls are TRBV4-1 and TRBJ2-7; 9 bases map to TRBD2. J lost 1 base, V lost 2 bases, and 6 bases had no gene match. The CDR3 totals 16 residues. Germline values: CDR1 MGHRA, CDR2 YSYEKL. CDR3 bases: TGCGCCAGCAGCCAATCCGCGGGAGGGCGGTCCTACGAGCAGTACTTC. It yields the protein CASSQSAGGRSYEQYF.

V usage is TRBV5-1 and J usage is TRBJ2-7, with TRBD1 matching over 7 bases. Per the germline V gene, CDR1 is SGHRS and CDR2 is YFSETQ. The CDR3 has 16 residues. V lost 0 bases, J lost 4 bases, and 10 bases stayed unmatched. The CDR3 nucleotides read TGCGCCAGCAGCTTGGCGCAGGGGGAGTCTTGGTACGAGCAGTACTTC. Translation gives CASSLAQGESWYEQYF. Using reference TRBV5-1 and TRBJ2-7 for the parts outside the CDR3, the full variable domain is KAGVTQTPRYLIKTRGQQVTLSCSPISGHRSVSWYQQTPGQGLQFLFEYFSETQRNKGNFPGRFSGRQFSNSRSEMNVSTLELGDSALYLCASSLAQGESWYEQYFGPGTRLTVT.

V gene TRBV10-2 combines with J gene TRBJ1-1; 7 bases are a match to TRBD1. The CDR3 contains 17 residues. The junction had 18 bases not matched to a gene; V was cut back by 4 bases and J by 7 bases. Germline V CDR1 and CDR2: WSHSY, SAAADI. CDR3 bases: TGCGCCAGCAGTGGAGATGCCGGGACAGCCAGAGTAAGTGAAGCTTTCTTT. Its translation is CASSGDAGTARVSEAFF.

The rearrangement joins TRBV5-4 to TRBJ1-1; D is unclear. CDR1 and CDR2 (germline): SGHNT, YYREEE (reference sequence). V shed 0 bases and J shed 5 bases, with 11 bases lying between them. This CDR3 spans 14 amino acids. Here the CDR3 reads CASSLGRVTTEAFF. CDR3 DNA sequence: TGTGCCAGCAGCTTGGGAAGGGTCACTACTGAAGCTTTCTTT.

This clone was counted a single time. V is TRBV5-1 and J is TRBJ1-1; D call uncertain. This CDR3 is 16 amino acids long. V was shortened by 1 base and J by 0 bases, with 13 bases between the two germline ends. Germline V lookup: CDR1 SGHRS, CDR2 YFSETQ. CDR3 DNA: TGCGCCAGCAGCTTGTATCCAGAGGTTTTGAACACTGAAGCTTTCTTT. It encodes CASSLYPEVLNTEAFF. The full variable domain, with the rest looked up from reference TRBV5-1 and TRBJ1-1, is KAGVTQTPRYLIKTRGQQVTLSCSPISGHRSVSWYQQTPGQGLQFLFEYFSETQRNKGNFPGRFSGRQFSNSRSEMNVSTLELGDSALYLCASSLYPEVLNTEAFFGQGTRLTVV.